The 22 T cell receptor beta chains below all came from one sample that was sequenced in a study of blood T cell repertoires in COVID-19. Only in-frame clones appear in the TCRdb table, and some are missing; sequencing was by immunoSEQ multiplex PCR. Of around 240,000 clones listed, around 93% are singletons. The sequencing input was PBMCs or T cells enriched from blood (not recorded which). Every receptor here comes from a human donor in a cohort exposed to, infected with or recovered from COVID-19 (not recorded which). The donor label of this sample is uncertain.

V and J are TRBV2 and TRBJ2-2, with 8 bases identical to TRBD2. The germline CDR1 and CDR2 sequences are SNHLY and FYNNEI. V lost 3 bases, J lost 3 bases, and 3 bases stayed unmatched. The CDR3 is 15 amino acids. CDR3 DNA: TGTGCCAGCAGTGATGCCGGGGGGGACACCGGGGAGCTGTTTTTT. This sequence encodes CASSDAGGDTGELFF.

J is TRBJ1-3 and V is TRBV9; D possibly corresponds to TRBD1 (6 bases). With 0 bases removed from V and 0 bases from J, the gap between germline ends came to 13 bases. CDR1 and CDR2 (germline): SGDLS, YYNGEE. The CDR3 sequence is 17 residues long. The CDR3 loop is CASSVVGDTYSGNTIYF. CDR3 coding DNA: TGTGCCAGCAGCGTAGTCGGGGACACTTACTCTGGAAACACCATATATTTT.

J is TRBJ1-1 and V is TRBV6-5, with TRBD1 matching 7 bases. Germline values: CDR1 MNHEY, CDR2 SVGAGI. V shed 6 bases and J 1 base; nucleotides not matched to a gene: 2. CDR3 length equals 13 residues. CDR3 DNA sequence: TGTGCCAGCAGAAGACAGGGGAACACTGAAGCTTTCTTT. Its protein product is CASRRQGNTEAFF.

V usage is TRBV4-1 and J usage is TRBJ2-7; 10 bases fit TRBD1. V trimming: 4 bases; J trimming: 4 bases; junction bases outside the gene matches: 4. CDR1 is MGHRA, CDR2 YSYEKL, per germline. The CDR3 spans 14 residues. CDR3 in amino acids: CASSRGQGLYEQYF. DNA for the CDR3: TGCGCCAGCAGCCGGGGACAGGGGCTATACGAGCAGTACTTC.

The chain joins TRBV30 to TRBJ2-5, with 10 bases identical to TRBD2. CDR3 length: 14 amino acids. J gave up 5 bases and V 2 bases, and 5 bases lay outside the gene matches. Germline V gene data show CDR1 as GTSNPN and CDR2 as SVGIG (reference sequence). The CDR3 loop reads CAWSSSTSGETQYF. The CDR3, as DNA: TGTGCCTGGAGTTCCTCGACTAGCGGGGAGACCCAGTACTTC.

In nucleotides, the CDR3 is TGTGCCAGCAGTCTCCGACTAGCTTCGGCGCAGTATTTT. Amino acids: CASSLRLASAQYF. The chain recombines TRBV27 with TRBJ2-3, with 7 bases fitting TRBD2. Germline CDR1 MNHEY, CDR2 SMNVEV (reference sequence). The CDR3 extends over 13 amino acids. V shed 5 bases and J 10 bases; nucleotides not matched to a gene: 9.

To note about this clone: Different DNA sequences within this sample yield the same CDR3. V usage is TRBV9 and J usage is TRBJ1-1; D possibly corresponds to TRBD1 (6 bases). CDR1 and CDR2 from the germline V gene are SGDLS and YYNGEE. The CDR3 covers 13 residues. V was cut by 0 bases and J by 3 bases, with 6 bases left in between. The CDR3 nucleotides are TGTGCCAGCAGCGTAGACAGGGACACTGAAGCTTTCTTT. Amino acid sequence: CASSVDRDTEAFF.

The chain couples TRBV30 to TRBJ1-6; TRBD1 aligns across 9 bases. The V gene's germline CDR1 is GTSNPN and CDR2 SVGIG (reference sequence). V shed 3 bases, J shed 7 bases, and the junction held 4 bases outside the gene matches. The CDR3 spans 14 residues. CDR3 in amino acids: CAWRQGAQNSPLHF. The DNA for the CDR3 is TGTGCCTGGAGACAGGGGGCTCAAAATTCACCCCTCCACTTT.

The V call is TRBV3-1 (or the pseudogene TRBV3-2), the J call TRBJ2-2; no firm D call. Germline-derived CDR1 and CDR2 are LGHDT and YNNKEL (reference sequence). V gave up 4 bases and J gave up 3 bases, with 6 bases separating them. The CDR3 covers 13 residues. The CDR3 nucleotides read TGTGCCAGCAGCCCGTTAGACACCGGGGAGCTGTTTTTT. Translated: CASSPLDTGELFF.

The V gene is TRBV11-2, the J gene TRBJ2-7; 8 bases align to TRBD1. This CDR3 comprises 15 residues. The trim removed 2 bases at V and 2 bases at J, leaving 5 bases unmatched. Germline CDR1 and CDR2: SGHAT and FQNNGV. DNA for the CDR3: TGTGCCAGCAGCTTAAGTAGGACAGGGACCTACGAGCAGTACTTC. As protein: CASSLSRTGTYEQYF.

This sequence joins TRBV30 and TRBJ1-5, with 7 bases matching TRBD1. With V trimmed by 6 bases and J by 4 bases, 6 bases remained unmatched. The CDR3 contains 13 residues. Germline V gene lookup returns CDR1 GTSNPN and CDR2 SVGIG (reference sequence). CDR3 nucleotide sequence: TGTGCCTGCACCACCAGGGGGAATCAGCCCCAGCATTTT. Translated: CACTTRGNQPQHF.

This sequence joins TRBV5-6 and TRBJ2-5; D perhaps matches TRBD2 (6 bases). Looked up from germline, CDR1 is SGHDT and CDR2 is YYEEEE. V gave up 4 bases and J gave up 1 base, with 14 bases separating them. The CDR3 has 15 amino acids. The CDR3 protein is CASSGGFRSQETQYF. CDR3 coding DNA: TGTGCCAGCAGCGGGGGGTTTCGCAGCCAAGAGACCCAGTACTTC.

The chain joins TRBV9 to TRBJ2-1, with 13 positions matching TRBD2. The trim removed 3 bases at V and 8 bases at J, leaving 8 bases unmatched. Germline V gives CDR1 SGDLS, CDR2 YYNGEE. The CDR3 runs to 16 residues. The chain's CDR3 is CASSAGLAGFLDEQFF. DNA of the CDR3: TGTGCCAGCAGCGCGGGACTAGCGGGGTTCCTGGATGAGCAGTTCTTC.

The chain joins TRBV5-1 to TRBJ2-3; 7 bases fit TRBD2. V was clipped by 0 bases and J by 3 bases; unmatched bases: 4. The CDR3 runs 15 residues. Germline V gene sequence: CDR1 SGHRS, CDR2 YFSETQ. The CDR3 DNA follows: TGCGCCAGCAGCTTGGCCGGGGGGACTACAGATACGCAGTATTTT. This translates into CASSLAGGTTDTQYF.

V and J are TRBV7-8 and TRBJ2-3, with 9 bases matching TRBD1. Looked up from germline, CDR1 is SGHVS and CDR2 is FQNEAQ. J was trimmed by 4 bases and V by 7 bases; bases with no gene match: 15. The CDR3 extends over 17 amino acids. CDR3 nucleotides: TGTGCCAGCATCCTAACAGGGGGCTTCCCTTCTTCAGATACGCAGTATTTT. Translated, it gives CASILTGGFPSSDTQYF.

The V and J genes are TRBV5-6 and TRBJ2-7; unclear D gene. This CDR3 has 11 amino acids. Germline-derived CDR1 and CDR2 are SGHDT and YYEEEE. V was trimmed by 5 bases and J by 4 bases, leaving 7 bases between them. Here the CDR3 reads CASSSRYEQYF. DNA of the CDR3: TGTGCCAGCAGTTCGAGATACGAGCAGTACTTC.

The J gene is TRBJ1-1, the V gene TRBV14, with D possibly TRBD1 on 6 matching bases. Looked up from germline, CDR1 is SGHDN and CDR2 is FVKESK. The CDR3 extends over 12 amino acids. V dropped 5 bases and J dropped 5 bases, with 9 bases sitting between them. The CDR3, as DNA: TGTGCCAGCAGCGCTCAGGGGACTGAAGCTTTCTTT. It encodes CASSAQGTEAFF.

This clone has only one observation. The CDR3 is CASSAQTGGPEAFF. The CDR3 nucleotides are TGTGCCAGCAGCGCACAGACAGGGGGGCCTGAAGCTTTCTTT. The chain combines TRBV7-9 with TRBJ1-1; 9 nucleotides align to TRBD1. V dropped 5 bases and J dropped 6; count of bases not matched to a gene: 7. CDR3 length: 14 residues. Germline V gene sequence: CDR1 SEHNR, CDR2 FQNEAQ (reference sequence).

The J gene is TRBJ1-1, the V gene TRBV5-1; TRBD1 aligns across 7 bases. Losses at the gene ends were 2 bases for V and 3 bases for J; bases not matched to a gene: 7. From germline, CDR1 is SGHRS and CDR2 YFSETQ. This CDR3 contains 15 residues. CDR3 amino acids: CASSFETGTDTEAFF. The CDR3 region has the DNA TGCGCCAGCAGCTTTGAGACAGGGACGGACACTGAAGCTTTCTTT. Supplemented by reference TRBV5-1 and TRBJ1-1, the full variable domain reads KAGVTQTPRYLIKTRGQQVTLSCSPISGHRSVSWYQQTPGQGLQFLFEYFSETQRNKGNFPGRFSGRQFSNSRSEMNVSTLELGDSALYLCASSFETGTDTEAFFGQGTRLTVV.

J is TRBJ2-7 and V is TRBV5-8, with 7 bases fitting TRBD1. The CDR3 runs to 13 residues. Trimming at V came to 4 bases and at J to 3 bases, leaving 4 bases not matched to a gene. Per germline, CDR1 SGHTS and CDR2 YDEGEE. The CDR3, as DNA: TGTGCCAGCAGCCGGGACAGCCTCTACGAGCAGTACTTC. Protein sequence: CASSRDSLYEQYF.

The chain has TRBV7-9 and TRBJ2-5; tentatively, D is TRBD2 (5 bases). Deletions cut 5 bases from V and 5 bases from J, with 12 bases between. CDR1 and CDR2 (germline): SEHNR, FQNEAQ (reference sequence). The CDR3 runs 13 residues. The chain's CDR3 is CASSPSGGETQYF. The CDR3 coding sequence is TGTGCCAGCAGCCCTTCGGGCGGGGAGACCCAGTACTTC.

The V and J genes are TRBV6-6 and TRBJ2-1, with 12 bases that match TRBD1. V trimming: 2 bases; J trimming: 8 bases; junction bases outside the gene matches: 4. The CDR3 is made up of 15 amino acids. Germline V gives CDR1 MNHNY, CDR2 SVGAGI (reference sequence). CDR3 residues: CASSYPGQGADEQFF. CDR3 nucleotide sequence: TGTGCCAGCAGTTACCCGGGACAGGGGGCCGATGAGCAGTTCTTC.